This TCR beta chain was identified during a study of blood T cell repertoires in COVID-19. Overall study context: Whether acute or convalescent, the COVID-19 samples came from the United States, Italy and Spain. In each case, the material was cDNA or gDNA derived from T cells, B-cell-depleted T cells, or PBMCs.

Per the original methods: Estimation of nucleated cell counts was performed using reference gene primer amplification. Sequencing used immunoSEQ multiplex PCR; TCRdb keeps in-frame clones, though not all of them. The DNA gave D and trimming, while V, J and clone size come from that table. The table has approximately 300,000 clones, 86% seen once; the top ten hold about 1.7%. Sequencing was carried out using peripheral blood. The source is a woman aged 45 to 65 with acute or convalescent COVID-19.

The CDR3 region has the DNA TGTGCCACCGGGACAGGGTCCTCTGGAAACACCATATATTTT. It codes for CATGTGSSGNTIYF. This chain links TRBV5-4 with TRBJ1-3, with TRBD1 identical over 9 bases. V gave up 9 bases and J gave up 0 bases; unmatched junction bases: 4. Germline CDR1 is SGHNT and CDR2 is YYREEE (reference sequence). This CDR3 is 14 amino acids long.